This is a list of T cell receptor beta chains from one sample in a study of PD-1 blockade in classical Hodgkin lymphoma. The assay was immunoSEQ multiplex PCR, and TCRdb's table has in-frame clones only and misses some. The sample carries 25,000 to 30,000 clones, more than 70% recorded once. What was sequenced was CD4+ T cells from blood. The receptors derive from a human donor with classical Hodgkin lymphoma. The CDR3 runs from the conserved cysteine through the conserved F or W. The D gene is left open where the match is weak.

V gene,J gene,D gene,CDR3 DNA,CDR3 protein
TRBV30,TRBJ1-6,TRBD1,TGTGCCTGGAATCAATGGGACAGTAATTCACCCCTCCACTTT,CAWNQWDSNSPLHF
TRBV19,TRBJ2-1,-,TGTGCCAGTAGTATAAACTTTAACAATGAGCAGTTCTTC,CASSINFNNEQFF
TRBV10-3,TRBJ2-5,TRBD1,TGTGCCATCGCCGACAGGGGCTCATCAGACCAAGAGACCCAGTACTTC,CAIADRGSSDQETQYF
TRBV6-1,TRBJ2-3,-,TGTGCCAGCCGCCGCGGGACTCACACAGATACGCAGTATTTT,CASRRGTHTDTQYF
TRBV7-9,TRBJ2-7,TRBD2,TGTGCCAGCAGCAAGTCTAGCGGGAGCTCCTACGAGCAGTACTTC,CASSKSSGSSYEQYF
TRBV6-6,TRBJ2-3,TRBD2,TGTGCCAGCAGTTCGACTAGCGGGAGTGTGGGTACGCAGTATTTT,CASSSTSGSVGTQYF
TRBV6-5,TRBJ1-1,TRBD1,TGTGCCAGCAGCCTCGGGGACAGGGGGACTGAAGCTTTCTTT,CASSLGDRGTEAFF
TRBV20-1,TRBJ2-7,-,TGCAGTGCTAGAAGCTACGAGCAGTACTTC,CSARSYEQYF
TRBV5-1,TRBJ2-1,TRBD2,TGCGCCAGCAGCTCTAGCGGGAGCTCCTACAATGAGCAGTTCTTC,CASSSSGSSYNEQFF
TRBV5-4,TRBJ2-7,TRBD2,TGTGCCAGCAGCTTGGTGGGAGGGACCTACGAGCAGTACTTC,CASSLVGGTYEQYF